This T cell receptor (beta chain) originates from a study of T-cell memory formation after mild COVID-19. About the research overall: Largely donor-specific TCR clusters were found. Findings and limits, study-wide: Mainly CM and EM harbored the contracting CD4+ clones; mainly EMRA harbored the CD8+ ones.

Germline V gene lookup returns CDR1 DFQATT and CDR2 SNEGSKA (reference sequence). The CDR3 sequence is 12 residues long. The ends were cut back, 3 bases at V and 8 bases at J, with 13 bases in the middle. 5'RACE primed at constant segments yielded TCR alpha and TCR beta cDNA libraries bearing sample barcodes and UMIs. Using its own MiXCR run on the 5' RACE reads, TCRdb lists one record per CDR3 protein. This sample has roughly 350,000 distinct CDR3 sequences; 12% to 15% occur once, and the top ten carry 22%. Points on this clonotype: Antigen specificity is unknown.

This receptor was taken from a man between 18 and 35 years old who had mild COVID-19 (a few samples of this study predate the infection). Cell type and time point are not known. Sequences were obtained from PBMCs or a T cell subset sorted from them (not recorded which). The chain joins TRBV20-1 to TRBJ1-1; weak D call: TRBD1 (6 bases). The CDR3, as DNA: TGCAGTGCTAGTGAGGGGGGCTTGGAAGCTTTCTTT. It specifies CSASEGGLEAFF.